This T cell receptor (beta chain) was identified during a study of OX40 agonist ivuxolimab in advanced cancers. Study background: Every patient in dose escalation had hepatocellular carcinoma, melanoma, renal cell or head and neck cancer. Partial responses, seen in three patients, involved one hepatocellular carcinoma and two cutaneous melanomas.

Points from the study as a whole: In the 0.1 to 3.0 mg/kg range, CD4+ and CD8+ blood T cells had expanded clonally by week 6.

CDR1 and CDR2 from the germline V gene are SGDLS and YYNGEE. This CDR3 contains 15 residues. With 2 bases removed from V and 3 bases from J, the gap between germline ends came to 15 bases. Only one count was recorded for this clone. Its antigen is not identified. Sequencing used immunoSEQ multiplex PCR; TCRdb keeps in-frame clones, though not all of them. This sample yields about 67,000 clones, of which about nine tenths are seen a single time; roughly 2.4% belongs to the top ten. This specimen consisted of CD4+ or CD8+ T cells sorted from blood, obtained in a trial of the OX40 agonist ivuxolimab. This receptor was obtained from an adult with an advanced solid tumor such as melanoma, head and neck, liver or kidney cancer. The chain has TRBV9 and TRBJ2-7; D might be TRBD1 or TRBD2, each matching 5 bases. CDR3 loop: CASSVSGTGYYEQYF. As DNA, the CDR3 is TGTGCCAGCAGCGTGTCAGGGACGGGGTACTACGAGCAGTACTTC.